Below, 27 T cell receptor beta chains from the same sample are listed, as sequenced in a study of chemoradiotherapy in HPV16-positive cancers (dated by TCRdb to between 2021 and 2024). The library was made by the immunoSEQ multiplex PCR assay. In TCRdb, the immuneACCESS table is reduced to in-frame sequences with V and J assigned. These tables do not hold every clone; where another copy was compared, an unresolved V gene accounts for under half, and the others remain unexplained. This sample is represented by 4,500 to 6,000 clones; around 78% of them were singletons. The biggest ten clones account for over 25% of the sample. The material was obtained from a patient who underwent chemoradiotherapy. Every receptor here comes from a human donor with HPV-associated anogenital cancer.

The chain combines TRBV5-1 with TRBJ2-3; TRBD2 agrees at 8 bases. The germline V gene has CDR1 SGHRS and CDR2 YFSETQ. V lost 4 bases to trimming and J lost 0 bases; unmatched junction nucleotides: 16. The CDR3 is made up of 19 amino acids. The CDR3 here is CASSPWGQSGSPSTDTQYF. The CDR3 DNA is TGCGCCAGCAGCCCTTGGGGGCAAAGCGGGAGCCCCAGCACAGATACGCAGTATTTT.

The chain combines TRBV30 with TRBJ2-7; D is uncertain. Germline V gene sequence: CDR1 GTSNPN, CDR2 SVGIG (reference sequence). The CDR3 totals 13 residues. V was trimmed by 3 bases and J by 3 bases, leaving 12 bases between them. The CDR3 loop reads CAWSLLTYYEQYF. Here the CDR3 DNA reads TGTGCCTGGAGCCTCCTGACGTACTACGAGCAGTACTTC.

In this sample, this clone turned up a few times. The genes are TRBV19 and TRBJ1-2; unclear D gene. Trimming removed 5 bases from V and 3 bases from J, with 19 bases in between. This CDR3 contains 16 residues. From germline, CDR1 is LNHDA and CDR2 SQIVND (reference sequence). The CDR3 bases are TGTGCCAGTAGTGCCCGTCGGGGAGGGATCTACTATGGCTACACCTTC. Translating gives CASSARRGGIYYGYTF.

This clone was seen a single time. The chain couples TRBV7-2 to TRBJ1-1; possible D gene TRBD1, 5 bases. The germline V gene encodes CDR1 SGHTA and CDR2 FQGNSA. Trimming removed 1 base from V and 6 bases from J, with 18 bases in between. This CDR3 has 16 amino acids. CDR3 loop: CASSLERPGRQAEAFF. In DNA form, the CDR3 reads TGTGCCAGCAGCTTAGAGCGCCCGGGGCGGCAGGCTGAAGCTTTCTTT.

This chain connects TRBV2 to TRBJ2-3; D unclear. Germline CDR1 SNHLY, CDR2 FYNNEI. Trimming shortened V by 5 bases and J by 1 base, and 13 bases separated the two germline ends. This CDR3 has 15 residues. In nucleotides, the CDR3 is TGTGCCAGCAGTTCTACCGGCGCGGGCACAGATACGCAGTATTTT. Translated, it gives CASSSTGAGTDTQYF.

V usage is TRBV9 and J usage is TRBJ1-1, with no clear D. This CDR3 spans 13 amino acids. The germline gives CDR1 SGDLS, CDR2 YYNGEE. The germline V and J ends were trimmed by 0 bases and 7 bases, with 10 bases remaining between them. The CDR3 loop reads CASSVATRDEAFF. The CDR3 DNA is TGTGCCAGCAGCGTAGCTACACGTGATGAAGCTTTCTTT.

This clone was found a few times. The chain recombines TRBV6-4 with TRBJ1-5; no definite D call. CDR1 and CDR2 from the germline V gene are MRHNA and SNTAGT. CDR3 length: 13 residues. Between the trimmed V and J ends, which lost 5 bases and 3 bases, there was a span of 8 bases. Here the CDR3 reads CASSPEANQPQHF. DNA for the CDR3: TGTGCCAGCAGTCCCGAGGCCAATCAGCCCCAGCATTTT.

The V and J genes are TRBV5-4 and TRBJ2-1; TRBD2 matches 7 bases. J gave up 7 bases and V 3 bases, and 10 bases lay outside the gene matches. Per germline, CDR1 SGHNT and CDR2 YYREEE (reference sequence). The CDR3 is 15 amino acids. This CDR3 is CASSYRLAVENEQFF. In DNA, the CDR3 is TGTGCCAGCAGCTACCGCCTAGCGGTAGAAAATGAGCAGTTCTTC.

Here the CDR3 reads CASSPYKDSYEQYF. CDR3 sequence (DNA): TGCGCCAGCAGCCCCTACAAGGACTCCTACGAGCAGTACTTC. This chain links TRBV5-1 with TRBJ2-7; unclear D gene. The V gene's germline CDR1 is SGHRS and CDR2 YFSETQ. V lost 4 bases to trimming and J lost 0 bases, with 11 bases between them. CDR3 size: 14 residues.

The V and J genes are TRBV5-6 and TRBJ1-1; perhaps TRBD1 as D (5 bases). This CDR3 is 17 amino acids long. Trimming took off 2 bases at V and 1 base at J, with 18 bases between the two ends. The germline CDR1 and CDR2 sequences are SGHDT and YYEEEE. Here the CDR3 reads CASSFRGLGRGNTEAFF. The CDR3 coding sequence is TGTGCCAGCAGCTTTCGAGGGTTGGGGAGGGGGAACACTGAAGCTTTCTTT. Drawing the rest from reference TRBV5-6 and TRBJ1-1, the complete variable domain is DAGVTQSPTHLIKTRGQQVTLRCSPKSGHDTVSWYQQALGQGPQFIFQYYEEEERQRGNFPDRFSGHQFPNYSSELNVNALLLGDSALYLCASSFRGLGRGNTEAFFGQGTRLTVV.

The chain has TRBV7-9 and TRBJ1-1; no clear D gene. Per the germline V gene, CDR1 is SEHNR and CDR2 is FQNEAQ (reference sequence). The CDR3 contains 12 residues. Trimming took 7 bases from V and 4 from J, leaving 10 bases between them. CDR3 DNA sequence: TGTGCCAGCATACCCCGGGGCACTGAAGCTTTCTTT. It encodes CASIPRGTEAFF. Based on the CDR3 plus reference TRBV7-9 and TRBJ1-1, the full variable domain is DTGVSQNPRHKITKRGQNVTFRCDPISEHNRLYWYRQTLGQGPEFLTYFQNEAQLEKSRLLSDRFSAERPKGSFSTLEIQRTEQGDSAMYLCASIPRGTEAFFGQGTRLTVV.

This clone was observed a few times. The J gene is TRBJ1-2, the V gene TRBV29-1; no clear D gene. Between the trimmed V and J ends, which lost 5 bases and 3 bases, there was a span of 10 bases. The germline V gene has CDR1 SQVTM and CDR2 ANQGSEA. This CDR3 comprises 12 residues. The CDR3 reads CSVREGDYGYTF. DNA for the CDR3: TGCAGCGTTAGGGAAGGTGACTATGGCTACACCTTC.

The chain couples TRBV7-8 to TRBJ2-5; 11 bases fit TRBD2. This CDR3 is 17 amino acids long. The germline gives CDR1 SGHVS, CDR2 FQNEAQ. V lost 5 bases, J lost 3 bases, and 11 bases stayed unmatched. This CDR3 is CASSLRSGTSGEETQYF. As DNA, the CDR3 is TGTGCCAGCAGCCTCCGGTCCGGGACTAGCGGTGAAGAGACCCAGTACTTC.

This rearrangement joins TRBV19 to TRBJ2-2; tentative D call: TRBD2 (6 bases). From germline, CDR1 is LNHDA and CDR2 SQIVND (reference sequence). The CDR3 is made up of 17 amino acids. V was cut by 5 bases and J by 2 bases, with 18 bases left in between. The CDR3 DNA sequence: TGTGCCAGTAGTCGCTCCGGGTTAGCGGTTAACACCGGGGAGCTGTTTTTT. Its protein product is CASSRSGLAVNTGELFF.

As DNA, the CDR3 is TGTGCTAGTGGTTTGTGGGCAGATTGGAACACTGAAGCTTTCTTT. Encoded protein: CASGLWADWNTEAFF. J is TRBJ1-1 and V is TRBV12-5, with unresolved D. V lost 2 bases, J lost 1 base, and 11 bases lay in between. From germline, CDR1 is LGHNT and CDR2 FRNRAP. The CDR3 covers 15 residues.

The rearrangement links TRBV7-9 to TRBJ2-3, with 12 bases fitting TRBD2. The ends lost 4 bases at V and 10 bases at J; junction bases unmatched: 12. There are 16 residues in the CDR3. CDR1 and CDR2 (germline): SEHNR, FQNEAQ (reference sequence). The CDR3 sequence: CASSSLTRTSGDAQYF. The CDR3 DNA follows: TGTGCCAGCAGCTCCCTTACTCGGACTAGCGGGGATGCGCAGTATTTT.

The chain couples TRBV11-3 to TRBJ1-2; the D gene is possibly TRBD1 (6 bases). Germline CDR1 is SGHNT and CDR2 is YENEEA. Trimming cost V 1 base and J 0 bases, with 21 bases left between them. The CDR3 extends over 19 amino acids. CDR3 nucleotide sequence: TGTGCCAGCAGCTTAGGATGGGACACCGAAAAAGAAGCTAACTATGGCTACACCTTC. The encoded protein is CASSLGWDTEKEANYGYTF.

This sequence joins TRBV2 and TRBJ2-4; TRBD2 matches 15 bases. From germline, CDR1 is SNHLY and CDR2 FYNNEI. The CDR3 runs to 15 residues. After removal of 8 bases from V and 7 bases from J, the junction contained 6 bases not matched to a gene. CDR3 region: CASCRTSGGANIQYF. CDR3 sequence (DNA): TGTGCCAGCTGTAGGACTAGCGGGGGGGCGAACATTCAGTACTTC.

This clone turned up a few times. The chain carries TRBV29-1 and TRBJ2-7, with D possibly matching TRBD2 (5 bases). Per the germline V gene, CDR1 is SQVTM and CDR2 is ANQGSEA. The CDR3 sequence is 11 residues long. The V and J ends lost 6 bases and 6 bases respectively, with 12 bases between them. CDR3 residues: CSVEVAREQYF. In nucleotides, the CDR3 is TGCAGCGTGGAGGTAGCCCGCGAGCAGTACTTC.

The chain couples TRBV7-2 to TRBJ1-1; a possible D gene is TRBD1 (5 bases). CDR3 length equals 12 residues. CDR1 and CDR2 from the germline V gene are SGHTA and FQGNSA. Deletions cut 5 bases from V and 4 bases from J, with 8 bases between. CDR3 loop: CASSPQGTEAFF. In DNA form, the CDR3 reads TGTGCCAGCAGCCCCCAGGGCACTGAAGCTTTCTTT.

This clone was seen only a few times. J is TRBJ2-5 and V is TRBV7-2; TRBD2 matches at 11 bases. The V and J ends lost 5 bases and 9 bases, in that order; junction bases with no gene match: 11. Germline CDR1 and CDR2: SGHTA and FQGNSA. The CDR3 consists of 15 residues. The CDR3 sequence is CASSPQGVAGGSQYF. The CDR3 DNA follows: TGTGCCAGCAGCCCCCAGGGGGTAGCGGGAGGGTCCCAGTACTTC.

The J gene is TRBJ2-5, the V gene TRBV11-2; D remains unclear. CDR3 length: 14 amino acids. Germline V gene lookup returns CDR1 SGHAT and CDR2 FQNNGV. The ends were cut back, 3 bases at V and 4 bases at J, with 12 bases in the middle. CDR3 sequence: CASSFSSGGETQYF. The CDR3 bases are TGTGCCAGCAGCTTCTCGTCGGGCGGAGAGACCCAGTACTTC. Looking up the rest from reference TRBV11-2 and TRBJ2-5 gives the full variable domain: EAGVAQSPRYKIIEKRQSVAFWCNPISGHATLYWYQQILGQGPKLLIQFQNNGVVDDSQLPKDRFSAERLKGVDSTLKIQPAKLEDSAVYLCASSFSSGGETQYFGPGTRLLVL.

This clone was counted only a few times. The CDR3 protein is CASSSGGPRYNEQFF. In DNA form, the CDR3 reads TGTGCCAGCAGTTCCGGGGGGCCTAGGTACAATGAGCAGTTCTTC. The V and J genes are TRBV7-2 and TRBJ2-1; D is perhaps TRBD2 (7 bases). V was trimmed by 6 bases and J by 4 bases, leaving 16 bases between them. Germline V gene data show CDR1 as SGHTA and CDR2 as FQGNSA. The CDR3 runs to 15 residues.

V is TRBV18 and J is TRBJ2-1; 11 bases agree with TRBD2. Germline assignment: CDR1 KGHSH and CDR2 LQKENI. The CDR3 covers 17 residues. V shed 2 bases and J 5 bases; nucleotides not matched to a gene: 8. CDR3 amino acids: CASSPDRGTSGNNEQFF. CDR3 sequence (DNA): TGTGCCAGCTCACCAGACCGCGGGACTAGCGGAAACAATGAGCAGTTCTTC. The full variable domain, completed using reference TRBV18 and TRBJ2-1, is NAGVMQNPRHLVRRRGQEARLRCSPMKGHSHVYWYRQLPEEGLKFMVYLQKENIIDESGMPKERFSAEFPKEGPSILRIQQVVRGDSAAYFCASSPDRGTSGNNEQFFGPGTRLTVL.

The rearrangement uses TRBV7-9 and TRBJ2-6; weak D call: TRBD1 (5 bases). This CDR3 has 14 amino acids. Trimming took off 1 base at V and 8 bases at J, with 9 bases between the two ends. Germline lookup yields CDR1 SEHNR and CDR2 FQNEAQ (reference sequence). In DNA form, the CDR3 reads TGTGCCAGCAGCTTAGTAGACAGATCCAACGTCCTGACTTTC. The encoded protein is CASSLVDRSNVLTF.

The chain uses TRBV18 and TRBJ1-6; possibly TRBD1 for D (5 bases). CDR1 is KGHSH, CDR2 LQKENI, per germline. The V gene lost 5 bases and the J gene lost 9 bases, with 11 bases spanning the gap. This CDR3 region has 13 residues. The CDR3 DNA sequence: TGTGCCAGCTCAAGCGGGGGAACTTCACCCCTCCACTTT. Amino acid sequence: CASSSGGTSPLHF.

V gene TRBV28 combines with J gene TRBJ2-7, with 14 bases matching TRBD2. J lost 4 bases, V lost 5 bases, and 4 bases had no gene match. Germline lookup yields CDR1 MDHEN and CDR2 SYDVKM. The CDR3 contains 15 residues. CDR3 protein: CASSPRTSGGYEQYV. The CDR3 coding sequence is TGTGCCAGCAGTCCCAGGACTAGCGGGGGGTACGAGCAGTACGTC.